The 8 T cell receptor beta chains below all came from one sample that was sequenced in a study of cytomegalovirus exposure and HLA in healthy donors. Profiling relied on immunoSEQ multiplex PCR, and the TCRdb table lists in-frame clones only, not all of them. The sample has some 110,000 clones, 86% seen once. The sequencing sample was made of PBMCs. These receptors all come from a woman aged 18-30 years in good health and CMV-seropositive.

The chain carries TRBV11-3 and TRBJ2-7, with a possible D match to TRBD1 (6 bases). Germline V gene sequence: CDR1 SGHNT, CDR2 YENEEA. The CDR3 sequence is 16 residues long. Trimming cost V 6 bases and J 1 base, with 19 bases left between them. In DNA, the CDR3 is TGTGCCAGCAGATCCACCTCTAGAGGGACATCCTACGAGCAGTACTTC. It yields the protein CASRSTSRGTSYEQYF.

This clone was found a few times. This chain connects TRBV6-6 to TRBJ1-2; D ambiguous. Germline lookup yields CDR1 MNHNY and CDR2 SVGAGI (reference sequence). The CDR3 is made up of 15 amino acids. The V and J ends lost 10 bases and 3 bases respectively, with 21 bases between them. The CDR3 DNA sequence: TGTGCCACCTCAATCAGTGGGAGCGCAGACTATGGCTACACCTTC. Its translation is CATSISGSADYGYTF.

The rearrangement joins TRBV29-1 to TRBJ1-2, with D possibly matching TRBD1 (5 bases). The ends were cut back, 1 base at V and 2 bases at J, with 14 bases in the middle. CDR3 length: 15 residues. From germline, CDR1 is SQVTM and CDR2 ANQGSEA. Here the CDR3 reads CSVEGAGSLNYGYTF. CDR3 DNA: TGCAGCGTTGAAGGAGCAGGGTCACTCAACTATGGCTACACCTTC.

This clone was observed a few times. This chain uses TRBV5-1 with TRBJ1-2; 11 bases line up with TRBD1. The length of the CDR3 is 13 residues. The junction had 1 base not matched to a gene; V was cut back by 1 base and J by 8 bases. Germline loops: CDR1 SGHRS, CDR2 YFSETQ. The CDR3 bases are TGCGCCAGCAGCTTGAGGACAGGGGGCGGCTACACCTTC. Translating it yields CASSLRTGGGYTF.

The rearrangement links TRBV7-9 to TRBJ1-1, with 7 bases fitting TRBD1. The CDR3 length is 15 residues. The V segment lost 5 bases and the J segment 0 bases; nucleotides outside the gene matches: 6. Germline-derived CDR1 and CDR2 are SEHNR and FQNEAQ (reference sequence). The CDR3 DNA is TGTGCCAGCAGCACTTCGACAGGGTTGAACACTGAAGCTTTCTTT. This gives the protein CASSTSTGLNTEAFF.

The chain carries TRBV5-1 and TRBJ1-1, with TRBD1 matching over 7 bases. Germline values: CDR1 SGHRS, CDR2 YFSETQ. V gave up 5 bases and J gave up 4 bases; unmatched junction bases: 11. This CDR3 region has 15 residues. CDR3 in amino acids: CASRPQGDRGTEAFF. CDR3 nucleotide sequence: TGCGCCAGCAGACCTCAGGGGGACAGAGGCACTGAAGCTTTCTTT.

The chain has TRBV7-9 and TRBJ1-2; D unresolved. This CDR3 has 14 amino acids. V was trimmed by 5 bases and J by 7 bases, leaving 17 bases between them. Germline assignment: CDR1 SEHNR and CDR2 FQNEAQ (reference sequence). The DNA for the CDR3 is TGTGCCAGCAGCCCCATATTAAGGAGTGCTGGCTACACCTTC. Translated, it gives CASSPILRSAGYTF.

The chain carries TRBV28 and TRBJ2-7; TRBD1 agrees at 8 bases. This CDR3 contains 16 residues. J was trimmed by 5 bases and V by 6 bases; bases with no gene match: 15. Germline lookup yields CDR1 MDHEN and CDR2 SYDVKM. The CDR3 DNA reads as TGTGCCAGCAGGGACCGAGCTGGGGACAGGTATGACGAGCAGTACTTC. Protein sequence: CASRDRAGDRYDEQYF.